A single TCR beta chain is shown here with its context. The antigen remains unidentified. This record belongs to a study of T cell clones after liver transplantation. Overall study context: Three of eight recipients were HCV-positive; others had non-autoimmune, non-viral indications.

Some clones are missing from TCRdb's copy, which holds only in-frame ones; the method was immunoSEQ multiplex PCR. The data show tens of thousands of clones, 82% seen once. V lost 0 bases and J lost 4; bases outside the gene matches: 5. CDR1 and CDR2 (germline): SGHRS, YFSETQ. The CDR3 spans 16 residues. Broader study findings: Rather than being deleted, graft donor-reactive T cells may have moved into the graft.

The receptor's source is a human patient who received a liver transplant. The graft donor may have given rise to some T cells. The V and J genes are TRBV5-1 and TRBJ1-2; 11 bases are shared with TRBD1. Sequencing was performed on CD4+ T cells from blood, taken approximately 3.5 years after liver transplant. The CDR3 region is CASSLVPGTGGYGYTF. In DNA form, the CDR3 reads TGCGCCAGCAGCTTGGTTCCCGGGACAGGGGGCTATGGCTACACCTTC.